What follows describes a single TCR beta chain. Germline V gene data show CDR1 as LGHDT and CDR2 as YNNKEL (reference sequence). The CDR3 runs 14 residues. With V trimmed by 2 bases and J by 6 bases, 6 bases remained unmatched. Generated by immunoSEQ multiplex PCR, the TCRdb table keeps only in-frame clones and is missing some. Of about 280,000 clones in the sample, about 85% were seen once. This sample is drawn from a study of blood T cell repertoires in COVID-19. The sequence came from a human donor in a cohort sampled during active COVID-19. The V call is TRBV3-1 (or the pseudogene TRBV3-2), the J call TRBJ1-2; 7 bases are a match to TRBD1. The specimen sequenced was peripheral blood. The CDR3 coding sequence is TGTGCCAGCAGCCAACTTACAGGGGAGGATGGCTACACCTTC. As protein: CASSQLTGEDGYTF.